Listed below are T cell receptor beta chains from one sample, sequenced in a study of cytomegalovirus exposure and HLA in healthy donors. Assay: immunoSEQ multiplex PCR; the TCRdb copy retains only in-frame clones and omits some. The table has about 160,000 clones, about 77% seen once. Material for sequencing was PBMCs. The origin of the receptors is a woman between 50 and 59 years old in good health and CMV-seronegative. Both conserved end residues are part of each CDR3. The D gene is left open where the match is weak. Not every row has a clone size; where given, it reads once, few, many or a size class.

clone_size j_call v_call d_call cdr3_nt cdr3_aa
- TRBJ1-5 TRBV6-1 TRBD1 TGTGCCAGCACTCTCCAGGACAGGCCAAATCAGCCCCAGCATTTT CASTLQDRPNQPQHF
- TRBJ1-1 TRBV7-3 - TGTGCCAGCAGCGCCCTGGGGGGGACCACTGAAGCTTTCTTT CASSALGGTTEAFF
- TRBJ2-3 TRBV7-6 TRBD2 TGTGCCAGCAGTGAGGGCTCTAGCGGGTTGGAGGGAGATACGCAGTATTTT CASSEGSSGLEGDTQYF
- TRBJ1-6 TRBV11-2 - TGTGCCAGCAGCTTAAGATTCCAGGGCAATTCACCCCTCCACTTT CASSLRFQGNSPLHF
few TRBJ1-5 TRBV27 TRBD1 TGTGCCAGCAGTTTATTCGGACAGGGAAGGTCTAATCAGCCCCAGCATTTT CASSLFGQGRSNQPQHF
- TRBJ2-2 TRBV29-1 - TGCAGCGCCGGGACATCCGGGGAGCTGTTTTTT CSAGTSGELFF
- TRBJ2-5 TRBV28 - TGTGCCAGCAGTCCCCTCAGGGGAGAGGGGCAAGAGACCCAGTACTTC CASSPLRGEGQETQYF
- TRBJ2-5 TRBV9 - TGTGCCAGCAGCGTAGCTTATGGTGTCGGGGAGACCCAGTACTTC CASSVAYGVGETQYF
once TRBJ1-2 TRBV11-2 TRBD1 TGTGCCAGCAGCTCCGGGACAGGGGTTGACTATGGCTACACCTTC CASSSGTGVDYGYTF
- TRBJ1-4 TRBV6-5 - TGTGCCAGCAGTTACCCCGGGAATGAAAAACTGTTTTTT CASSYPGNEKLFF
- TRBJ1-2 TRBV7-9 - TGTGCCAGCAGCTTAGAGGCCCTAGCTAACTATGGCTACACCTTC CASSLEALANYGYTF
- TRBJ2-2 TRBV6-5 TRBD1 TGTGCCAGCAGCCGACGGACAGGGAAGGCCGGGGAGCTGTTTTTT CASSRRTGKAGELFF
- TRBJ1-1 TRBV27 TRBD1 TGTGCCAGCACCCTCCGGGGACAGACGGACACTGAAGCTTTCTTT CASTLRGQTDTEAFF
- TRBJ2-3 TRBV7-7 TRBD2 TGTGCCAGCAGTATTTCGGGGCTAGCGGGGGGTAACACAGATACGCAGTATTTT CASSISGLAGGNTDTQYF
- TRBJ2-5 TRBV6-5 - TGTGCCAGCAGGAGACTGGTTGAGGTAGAGACCCAGTACTTC CASRRLVEVETQYF
- TRBJ2-4 TRBV28 - TGTGCCAGCAGTTTTCACAGGGGAGGCAAAAACATTCAGTACTTC CASSFHRGGKNIQYF
- TRBJ2-7 TRBV5-4 TRBD1 TGTGCCAGCAGCTTGGGACAGGGGGTATCCCCCAGCGAGCAGTACTTC CASSLGQGVSPSEQYF
few TRBJ2-7 TRBV6-6 - TGTGCCAGCAGCCTCCCAACTCCAGGGGATCCCTACGAGCAGTACTTC CASSLPTPGDPYEQYF
once TRBJ2-1 TRBV28 - TGTGCCAGCAGTTTAGCGGGGAGGGGGTTCAATGAGCAGTTCTTC CASSLAGRGFNEQFF
- TRBJ2-3 TRBV6-6 TRBD2 TGTGCCAGCATTCTATCGCTAGCGGGAGTGGGTACGCAGTATTTT CASILSLAGVGTQYF
- TRBJ1-1 TRBV7-9 - TGTGCCAGCAGCTTAGCCCCGGGGGGCGGTATTCTGAACACTGAAGCTTTCTTT CASSLAPGGGILNTEAFF
- TRBJ1-3 TRBV6-5 TRBD1 TGTGCCAGCAGTTACTCGACAGGGGGTGGAAACACCATATATTTT CASSYSTGGGNTIYF
- TRBJ2-3 TRBV11-2 TRBD2 TGTGCCAGCAGCTTCCCAGCTAGCGGGAGGGATACAGATACGCAGTATTTT CASSFPASGRDTDTQYF
- TRBJ2-1 TRBV27 - TGTGCCAGCAGTTTATCTCTCCCTTCCCGGACTAACAATGAGCAGTTCTTC CASSLSLPSRTNNEQFF
once TRBJ1-1 TRBV5-4 TRBD1 TGTGCCAGCAGCCCACAGGGCAGGGGGCGTGAAGCTTTCTTT CASSPQGRGREAFF
- TRBJ2-7 TRBV10-3 TRBD2 TGTGCCATCAGTGTAGCGGGAGGGGGAAACGAGCAGTACTTC CAISVAGGGNEQYF
- TRBJ2-7 TRBV2 TRBD1 TGTGCCAGCAGGATCCCGTTCGGGACAGGGGCCAACTACGAGCAGTACTTC CASRIPFGTGANYEQYF
- TRBJ2-1 TRBV5-4 TRBD2 TGTGCCAGCAGCTTGCCGGGGGGGAGGAATGAGCAGTTCTTC CASSLPGGRNEQFF
- TRBJ2-2 TRBV4-2 - TGTGCCAGCAGCCAGGCCAGGGGTCTGAACACCGGGGAGCTGTTTTTT CASSQARGLNTGELFF
- TRBJ2-3 TRBV6-5 - TGTGCCAGCAGTCCCTACACCCTAGAGGTGGATACGCAGTATTTT CASSPYTLEVDTQYF
- TRBJ2-5 TRBV7-2 TRBD2 TGTGCCAGCAGTTCCTGGGTTAGCGGGGAGACCCAGTACTTC CASSSWVSGETQYF
- TRBJ2-1 TRBV30 - TGTGCCTGGTTGGCGCCCTGGCGGCACAATGAGCAGTTCTTC CAWLAPWRHNEQFF
- TRBJ2-7 TRBV28 - TGTGCCAGCAGTCCCGGAGGAGCCTACGAGCAGTACTTC CASSPGGAYEQYF
- TRBJ2-3 TRBV2 - TGTGCCAGCACCAGGGTGCCAGATACGCAGTATTTT CASTRVPDTQYF
- TRBJ1-6 TRBV9 - TGTGCCAGCAGCGTAGACAGGTCGAATTCACCCCTCCACTTT CASSVDRSNSPLHF
- TRBJ1-5 TRBV6-1 - TGTGCCAGCAGTGCGAACAGGGAAGGACAGCCCCAGCATTTT CASSANREGQPQHF
- TRBJ2-3 TRBV5-1 TRBD2 TGCGCCAGCAGCTTGGACGCGGGGGCAGATACGCAGTATTTT CASSLDAGADTQYF
- TRBJ2-1 TRBV7-9 TRBD2 TGTGCCAGCAGCCCCGTACTAGCGGGAGGTTCATACAATGAGCAGTTCTTC CASSPVLAGGSYNEQFF
- TRBJ2-7 TRBV7-7 TRBD1 TGTGCCAGCAGCCCAGGACCGGGACAGGGGACCTACGAGCAGTACTTC CASSPGPGQGTYEQYF
once TRBJ1-2 TRBV28 - TGTGCCAGCAGTTTAGCTATGGGCTACACCTTC CASSLAMGYTF
- TRBJ2-7 TRBV5-4 TRBD2 TGTGCCAGCAGCTTGGCGGCTAGCGGGGGGGCGTACGAGCAGTACTTC CASSLAASGGAYEQYF
- TRBJ2-3 TRBV25-1 - TGTGCCAGCAGCCAAACCCCCACAGGGAGCACAGATACGCAGTATTTT CASSQTPTGSTDTQYF
- TRBJ2-7 TRBV4-3 - TGCGCCAGCAGCCAAGCAACCTCTTACGAGCAGTACTTC CASSQATSYEQYF